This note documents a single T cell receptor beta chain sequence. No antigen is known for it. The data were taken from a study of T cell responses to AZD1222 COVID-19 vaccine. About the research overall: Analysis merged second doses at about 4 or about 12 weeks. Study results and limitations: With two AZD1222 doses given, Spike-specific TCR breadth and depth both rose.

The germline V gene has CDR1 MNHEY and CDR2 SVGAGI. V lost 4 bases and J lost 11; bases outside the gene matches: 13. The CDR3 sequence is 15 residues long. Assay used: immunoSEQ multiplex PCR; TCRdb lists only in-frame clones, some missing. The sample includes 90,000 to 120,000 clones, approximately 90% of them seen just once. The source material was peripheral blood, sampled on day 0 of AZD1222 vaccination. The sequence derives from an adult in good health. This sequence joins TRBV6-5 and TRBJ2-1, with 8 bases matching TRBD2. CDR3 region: CASSSSSIAGYKQFF. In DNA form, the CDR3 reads TGTGCCAGCAGTTCCTCATCCATAGCGGGGTACAAGCAGTTCTTC.